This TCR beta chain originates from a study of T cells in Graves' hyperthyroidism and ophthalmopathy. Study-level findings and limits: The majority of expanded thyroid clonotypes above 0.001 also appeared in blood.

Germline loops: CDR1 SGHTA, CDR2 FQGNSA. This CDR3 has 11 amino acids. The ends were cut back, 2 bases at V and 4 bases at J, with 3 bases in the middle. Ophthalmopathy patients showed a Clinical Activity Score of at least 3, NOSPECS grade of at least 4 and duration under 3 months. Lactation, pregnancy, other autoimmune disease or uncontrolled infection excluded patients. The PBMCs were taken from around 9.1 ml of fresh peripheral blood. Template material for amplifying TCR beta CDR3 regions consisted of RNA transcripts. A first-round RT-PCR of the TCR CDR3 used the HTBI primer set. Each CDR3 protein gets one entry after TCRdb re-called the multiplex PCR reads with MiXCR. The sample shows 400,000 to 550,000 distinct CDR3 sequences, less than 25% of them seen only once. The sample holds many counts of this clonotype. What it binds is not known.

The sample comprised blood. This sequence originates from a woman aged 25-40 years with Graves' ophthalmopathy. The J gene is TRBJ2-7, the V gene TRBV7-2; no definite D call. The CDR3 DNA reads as TGTGCCAGCAGCTTACGGTACGAGCAGTACTTC. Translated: CASSLRYEQYF.